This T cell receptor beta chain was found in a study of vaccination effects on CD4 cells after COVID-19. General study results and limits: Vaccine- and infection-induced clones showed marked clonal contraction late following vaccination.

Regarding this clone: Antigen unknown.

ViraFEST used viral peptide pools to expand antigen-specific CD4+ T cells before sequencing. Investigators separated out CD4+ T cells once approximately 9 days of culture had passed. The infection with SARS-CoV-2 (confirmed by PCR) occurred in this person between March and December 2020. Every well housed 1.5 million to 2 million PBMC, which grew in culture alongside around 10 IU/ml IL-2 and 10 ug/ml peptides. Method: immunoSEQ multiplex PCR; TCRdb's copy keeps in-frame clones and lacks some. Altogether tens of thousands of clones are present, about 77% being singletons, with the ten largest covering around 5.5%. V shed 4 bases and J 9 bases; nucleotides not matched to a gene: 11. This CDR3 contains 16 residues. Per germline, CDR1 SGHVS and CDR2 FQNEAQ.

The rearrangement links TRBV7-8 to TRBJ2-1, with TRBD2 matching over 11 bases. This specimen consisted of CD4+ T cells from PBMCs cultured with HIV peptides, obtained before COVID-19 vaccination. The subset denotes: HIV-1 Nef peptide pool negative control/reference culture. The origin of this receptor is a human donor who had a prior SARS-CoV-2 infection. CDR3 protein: CASSSKLAGATGEQFF. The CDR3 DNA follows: TGTGCCAGCAGCTCTAAACTAGCGGGGGCCACAGGTGAGCAGTTCTTC.